Sequencing of this T cell receptor (beta chain) was carried out in a study of blood T cell repertoires in COVID-19 (dated by TCRdb to 2018 to 2021). Study-wide context: The collaborator samples originated in the United States, Italy and Spain and spanned the acute and convalescent phases of COVID-19. The samples were drawn from the first 160 participants of the ongoing ImmuneRACE study and from 1,200 or so subjects provided by 6 global collaborators. The repertoires were made available in a free public database intended to serve as a resource for research on the immune response to SARS-CoV-2. HLA class I and class II types, where available, came from metadata supplied by the sample provider rather than from assay-based typing. Subjects who had been exposed to COVID-19, were actively infected with it, or had recovered from it provided the deeply sampled blood TCRbeta repertoires that made up the dataset. The material from the prospective study consisted of cDNA or gDNA derived from T cells, B-cell-depleted T cells, or PBMCs. Sample metadata almost always included a de-identified subject ID, COVID-19 status, age in years and sex. What the work shows at the level of the full study, not this receptor alone: The quantity of clinical and demographic metadata differed by source and by participant and was supplied without curation.

Whole blood was collected in K2EDTA tubes by collaborating institutions according to the institutions' own protocols. Collaborator samples were shipped for TCRbeta analysis as frozen whole blood, isolated PBMCs, or DNA extracted from either sample type. In regard to this clone: Its antigen has not been determined. Qualities for individual bases were not recorded, and no much larger clone is one base off.

TCRbeta CDR3 regions were amplified from genomic DNA by means of the immunoSEQ Assay, a bias-controlled multiplex PCR. The source study handled its data this way. Within the assay, amplification of reference gene primers was used to estimate how many nucleated cells each sample contained. To quantify the absolute abundance of each unique TCRbeta CDR3 rearrangement, sequence reads were collapsed and filtered. For each sample, productive Simpson clonality was calculated as the square root of Simpson's diversity index across productive rearrangements. This immuneACCESS table, as held by TCRdb, lists in-frame sequences with V and J called but not all clones. Of the missing ones, under half trace to an unresolved V gene in checked studies; the others have no known cause. V and J calls and clone size are as listed in that table; D and trimming were resolved from the DNA. This sample holds about 150,000 clones; approximately 80% were observed only once. The top ten constitute 3% to 4.5% of the sample.

The CDR3 covers 15 residues, taking in both the cysteine and the phenylalanine. This entry keeps only the CDR3 DNA: 45 bases, framed from base 1. CDR1 SGHNT and CDR2 YENEEA were looked up in the germline V gene. At the junction V is shortened by 6 bases and J by 4 bases; bases outside the gene matches: 5. The receptor chain draws on TRBV11-3 and TRBJ2-3; the central 12 bases match TRBD2. Source material: peripheral blood. This TCR was recovered from a woman aged 80 or over with acute or convalescent COVID-19. The nucleotide sequence is given as TGTGCCAGCAGTCGACTAGCGGGAGTTTCAGATACGCAGTATTTT. Translated, this gives CASSRLAGVSDTQYF.